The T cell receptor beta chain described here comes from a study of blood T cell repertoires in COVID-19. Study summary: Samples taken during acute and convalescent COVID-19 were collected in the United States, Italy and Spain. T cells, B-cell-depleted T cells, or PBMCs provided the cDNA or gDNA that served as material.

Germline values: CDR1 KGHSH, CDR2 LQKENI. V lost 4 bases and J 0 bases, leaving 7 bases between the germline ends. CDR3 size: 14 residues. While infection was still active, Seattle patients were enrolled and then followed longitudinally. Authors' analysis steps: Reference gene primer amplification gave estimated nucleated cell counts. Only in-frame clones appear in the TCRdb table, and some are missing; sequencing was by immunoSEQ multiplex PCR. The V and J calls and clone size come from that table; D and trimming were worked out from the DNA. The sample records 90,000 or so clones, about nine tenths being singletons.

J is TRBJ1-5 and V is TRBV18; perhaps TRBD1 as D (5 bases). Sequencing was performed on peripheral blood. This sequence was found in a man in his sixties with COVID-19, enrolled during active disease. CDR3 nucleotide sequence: TGTGCCAGCTCACAGGGGTTTAGCAATCAGCCCCAGCATTTT. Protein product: CASSQGFSNQPQHF.